Presented here are 17 T cell receptor beta chains from one specimen sequenced in a study of T-cell memory formation after mild COVID-19. TCRdb re-derived calls from the 5' RACE reads in MiXCR, one entry per CDR3 protein. This table holds under 350,000 distinct CDR3 sequences, around 15% found once. The material sequenced was PBMCs or a T cell subset sorted from them (not recorded which). Receptor source: a young man who had mild COVID-19 (a few samples of this study predate the infection). Cell type and time point are not known.

The V and J genes are TRBV12-3 or TRBV12-4 and TRBJ2-1; 12 nucleotides match TRBD2. Trimming at V came to 6 bases and at J to 3 bases, leaving 6 bases not matched to a gene. The CDR3 is 16 residues long. CDR3 bases: TGTGCCAGCAGCATACTAGCGGGGGGCCTCTACAATGAGCAGTTCTTC. Translating it yields CASSILAGGLYNEQFF.

This clonotype was seen just once. This rearrangement joins TRBV6-6 to TRBJ2-3, with 8 positions matching TRBD1. Germline CDR1 MNHNY, CDR2 SVGAGI (reference sequence). After removal of 5 bases from V and 1 base from J, the junction contained 5 bases not matched to a gene. The CDR3 consists of 15 residues. The CDR3 DNA is TGTGCCAGCAGTGACCGGGGACAGGGCACAGATACGCAGTATTTT. Translated: CASSDRGQGTDTQYF.

The chain links TRBV15 to TRBJ2-3, with 14 bases aligning to TRBD2. This CDR3 spans 16 amino acids. Germline CDR1 is LNHNV and CDR2 is YYDKDF (reference sequence). The junction had 2 bases not matched to a gene; V was cut back by 5 bases and J by 1 base. CDR3 protein: CATSWGLAGGTDTQYF. CDR3 coding DNA: TGTGCCACCAGCTGGGGACTAGCGGGGGGCACAGATACGCAGTATTTT.

This clonotype was seen ten or more times. The chain has TRBV7-9 and TRBJ1-1, with 10 positions matching TRBD1. There are 16 residues in the CDR3. Germline CDR1 is SEHNR and CDR2 is FQNEAQ (reference sequence). With V trimmed by 5 bases and J by 2 bases, 8 bases remained unmatched. As DNA, the CDR3 is TGTGCCAGCAGCCCCCGACAGGGGGCGGGAAACACTGAAGCTTTCTTT. Residues: CASSPRQGAGNTEAFF.

This clonotype was seen many times. The rearrangement uses TRBV12-3 or TRBV12-4 and TRBJ2-1, with TRBD1 matching 11 bases. This CDR3 contains 15 residues. After removal of 6 bases from V and 4 bases from J, the junction contained 5 bases not matched to a gene. As DNA, the CDR3 is TGTGCCAGCAGCCATGGACAGGGGGCTTACAATGAGCAGTTCTTC. As protein: CASSHGQGAYNEQFF.

J is TRBJ2-5 and V is TRBV27; 7 bases line up with TRBD1. The CDR3 extends over 14 amino acids. Germline assignment: CDR1 MNHEY and CDR2 SMNVEV (reference sequence). Trimming at V came to 5 bases and at J to 7 bases, leaving 10 bases not matched to a gene. For the CDR3, the DNA is TGTGCCAGCAGTAAAACAGGGGTGGTGGTGACCCAGTACTTC. This codes for CASSKTGVVVTQYF.

This chain links TRBV20-1 with TRBJ1-2; D possibly corresponds to TRBD1 (5 bases). In germline, CDR1 is DFQATT, CDR2 SNEGSKA (reference sequence). The V end lost 3 bases, the J end lost 3 bases, and 14 bases lay between the germline ends. This CDR3 has 14 residues. The CDR3 DNA is TGCAGTGCTAGCCGGGGGGAAAGGGACTATGGCTACACCTTC. It yields the protein CSASRGERDYGYTF.

This clonotype was detected only a few times. The chain has TRBV15 and TRBJ2-2; TRBD1 is a possible D gene (6 bases). The V end lost 3 bases, the J end lost 5 bases, and 16 bases lay between the germline ends. The CDR3 has 16 residues. CDR1 LNHNV and CDR2 YYDKDF come from the germline V gene (reference sequence). The CDR3 DNA sequence: TGTGCCACCAGCAGTAGATCAGGGGCGGGTACCGGGGAGCTGTTTTTT. Translated, it gives CATSSRSGAGTGELFF.

This clonotype was detected a few times. This chain connects TRBV4-3 to TRBJ2-7, with TRBD1 identical over 7 bases. CDR1 is LGHNA and CDR2 is YSLEER in the germline V gene. Losses at the gene ends were 1 base for V and 7 bases for J; bases not matched to a gene: 25. This CDR3 region has 20 residues. This chain's CDR3 is CASSQGGWDYRTGPFREQYV. CDR3 nucleotide sequence: TGCGCCAGCAGCCAAGGAGGGTGGGATTATAGGACAGGTCCCTTTAGAGAGCAGTACGTC.

J is TRBJ1-5 and V is TRBV12-3 or TRBV12-4; no clear D gene. The CDR3 totals 13 residues. V dropped 7 bases and J dropped 5 bases, with 12 bases sitting between them. CDR3 protein: CASTQPAYQPQHF. The CDR3, as DNA: TGTGCCAGCACCCAACCAGCTTATCAGCCCCAGCATTTT.

This clonotype was recorded many times. This rearrangement joins TRBV5-1 to TRBJ1-2; 7 nucleotides align to TRBD1. Germline V CDR1 and CDR2: SGHRS, YFSETQ. The CDR3 spans 13 residues. J gave up 3 bases and V 2 bases, and 1 base lay outside the gene matches. This chain's CDR3 is CASSLGGHYGYTF. CDR3 DNA: TGCGCCAGCAGCTTAGGGGGCCACTATGGCTACACCTTC. Full variable domain (missing parts from reference TRBV5-1 and TRBJ1-2): KAGVTQTPRYLIKTRGQQVTLSCSPISGHRSVSWYQQTPGQGLQFLFEYFSETQRNKGNFPGRFSGRQFSNSRSEMNVSTLELGDSALYLCASSLGGHYGYTFGSGTRLTVV.

The J gene is TRBJ2-3, the V gene TRBV7-2; D possibly corresponds to TRBD2 (6 bases). With 1 base removed from V and 5 bases from J, the gap between germline ends came to 13 bases. Germline CDR1 reads SGHTA; CDR2 reads FQGNSA. The CDR3 totals 15 residues. Here the CDR3 reads CASSLGLAIGDTQYF. CDR3 sequence (DNA): TGTGCCAGCAGCTTAGGGCTAGCGATAGGAGATACGCAGTATTTT.

The chain combines TRBV5-1 with TRBJ1-2, with a weak D call TRBD1 (6 bases). CDR1 and CDR2 (germline): SGHRS, YFSETQ. The CDR3 is 14 residues long. Trimming left V 0 bases short and J 7 bases short, with 13 bases between. The CDR3 loop reads CASSLVQGLGGYTF. The CDR3 coding sequence is TGCGCCAGCAGCTTGGTGCAGGGGTTGGGTGGCTACACCTTC. The full variable domain, in which reference TRBV5-1 and TRBJ1-2 provide the parts outside the CDR3, is KAGVTQTPRYLIKTRGQQVTLSCSPISGHRSVSWYQQTPGQGLQFLFEYFSETQRNKGNFPGRFSGRQFSNSRSEMNVSTLELGDSALYLCASSLVQGLGGYTFGSGTRLTVV.

This clonotype was observed a few times. The gene calls are TRBV27 and TRBJ2-7; the D call may be TRBD1 or TRBD2 (5 bases each). Trimming removed 7 bases from V and 4 bases from J, with 17 bases in between. The germline CDR1 and CDR2 sequences are MNHEY and SMNVEV (reference sequence). This CDR3 is built from 14 residues. DNA of the CDR3: TGTGCCAGCACCCAACCCGGGGCCGGTTACGAGCAGTACTTC. Its protein is CASTQPGAGYEQYF.

The rearrangement joins TRBV28 to TRBJ1-2; no clear D. Trimming stripped 5 bases from V and 5 bases from J, with 24 bases between. The germline CDR1 and CDR2 sequences are MDHEN and SYDVKM. The CDR3 spans 17 residues. In DNA form, the CDR3 reads TGTGCCAGCAGTAGTACCCGAATGGCAGGAATCTGGTATGGCTACACCTTC. Translation gives CASSSTRMAGIWYGYTF.

The gene calls are TRBV29-1 and TRBJ2-2; the D gene is possibly TRBD1 (7 bases). Germline V gene sequence: CDR1 SQVTM, CDR2 ANQGSEA. V was cut by 2 bases and J by 3 bases, with 16 bases left in between. There are 16 residues in the CDR3. The CDR3 reads CSVERRGRGHTGELFF. In DNA, the CDR3 is TGCAGCGTTGAACGGCGGGGAAGGGGGCACACCGGGGAGCTGTTTTTT.

The V gene is TRBV11-2, the J gene TRBJ2-2, with TRBD2 as a possible D gene (5 bases). The length of the CDR3 is 14 residues. The ends were cut back, 8 bases at V and 5 bases at J, with 15 bases in the middle. Germline-derived CDR1 and CDR2 are SGHAT and FQNNGV. The CDR3 spells CASSDTGGTGELFF. The DNA of the CDR3 is TGTGCCAGCTCCGACACCGGAGGAACCGGGGAGCTGTTTTTT.